These 22 T cell receptor beta chains came from one sample sequenced in a study of identical twins. TCRdb re-analysed the 5' RACE reads in MiXCR, keeping a single row per CDR3 protein. This sample has about 890,000 distinct CDR3 sequences, with roughly an eighth found just once. This same sample was also taken into another study, of yellow fever vaccine responses in identical twins.

The sequencing input was PBMCs. The source is a woman aged 18 to 35 in good health.

This rearrangement joins TRBV3-1 to TRBJ2-3, with 10 bases identical to TRBD2. This CDR3 comprises 17 residues. J lost 1 base, V lost 10 bases, and 14 bases had no gene match. Germline V gene sequence: CDR1 LGHDT, CDR2 YNNKEL (reference sequence). The CDR3 sequence is CATSNPSGTSGTDTQYF. The CDR3 nucleotides read TGTGCCACCTCCAACCCCTCCGGGACTAGCGGCACAGATACGCAGTATTTT.

The rearrangement joins TRBV20-1 to TRBJ1-1; D is ambiguous. There are 13 residues in the CDR3. From germline, CDR1 is DFQATT and CDR2 SNEGSKA (reference sequence). Trimming pared 1 base from V and 1 base from J, leaving 7 bases between. The CDR3 DNA sequence: TGCAGTGCTAGAGGGGAGTGGAACACTGAAGCTTTCTTT. This codes for CSARGEWNTEAFF.

This clonotype has a count of ten or more. V gene TRBV5-6 combines with J gene TRBJ1-1, with D possibly TRBD1 on 5 matching bases. Trimming stripped 0 bases from V and 3 bases from J, with 9 bases between. This CDR3 region has 14 residues. Germline values: CDR1 SGHDT, CDR2 YYEEEE. The chain's CDR3 is CASSLGGRHTEAFF. In nucleotides, the CDR3 is TGTGCCAGCAGCTTGGGGGGCAGACACACTGAAGCTTTCTTT.

This CDR3 reads CATSGARGRVQETQYF. The DNA for the CDR3 is TGTGCCACCAGCGGAGCCAGGGGTAGGGTCCAAGAGACCCAGTACTTC. This chain uses TRBV15 with TRBJ2-5; TRBD1 is a possible D gene (6 bases). This CDR3 comprises 16 residues. The V gene lost 5 bases and the J gene lost 1 base, with 17 bases spanning the gap. In germline, CDR1 is LNHNV, CDR2 YYDKDF (reference sequence).

This clonotype was found many times. The chain combines TRBV20-1 with TRBJ2-3; D perhaps matches TRBD2 (5 bases). Trimming took 5 bases from V and 4 from J, leaving 19 bases between them. Germline lookup yields CDR1 DFQATT and CDR2 SNEGSKA (reference sequence). This CDR3 is 15 amino acids long. CDR3 sequence (DNA): TGCAGTGCTGGGGATGGTGGGAGAGGGTCAGATACGCAGTATTTT. Protein: CSAGDGGRGSDTQYF.

The gene calls are TRBV21-1 and TRBJ1-1; TRBD1 is the table's D call, not checked against the DNA. TRBV21-1 is a recognized pseudogene. The CDR3 is 16 amino acids. The CDR3 spells CASSKRGRQGNTEAFF. For the CDR3, the DNA is TGTGCCAGCAGCAAAAGGGGAAGACAGGGGAACACTGAAGCTTTCTTT.

The V gene is TRBV7-8, the J gene TRBJ2-7; TRBD2 agrees at 9 bases. The V segment lost 1 base and the J segment 3 bases; nucleotides outside the gene matches: 4. The germline V gene has CDR1 SGHVS and CDR2 FQNEAQ. The CDR3 is 15 amino acids. The CDR3 DNA follows: TGTGCCAGCAGCTTAGTTGGAGCGGGAGGCTACGAGCAGTACTTC. As protein: CASSLVGAGGYEQYF.

This clonotype was seen a few times. The chain recombines TRBV27 with TRBJ2-1; 11 positions match TRBD2. The CDR3 runs to 16 residues. Germline CDR1 reads MNHEY; CDR2 reads SMNVEV (reference sequence). The trim removed 4 bases at V and 2 bases at J, leaving 4 bases unmatched. The DNA for the CDR3 is TGTGCCAGCAGTTCGACTAGCGGGACTACCTACAATGAGCAGTTCTTC. It codes for CASSSTSGTTYNEQFF.

This chain connects TRBV9 to TRBJ2-2; D might be TRBD1 (6 bases). Trimming left V 6 bases short and J 7 bases short, with 13 bases between. CDR3 size: 13 residues. Germline V gene sequence: CDR1 SGDLS, CDR2 YYNGEE. CDR3 loop: CASKGHIDGELFF. CDR3 DNA sequence: TGTGCCAGCAAGGGACATATTGACGGGGAGCTGTTTTTT.

In this sample, this clonotype turned up a few times. The chain links TRBV29-1 to TRBJ2-2, with D maybe TRBD2 (5 bases). The germline V gene encodes CDR1 SQVTM and CDR2 ANQGSEA. V lost 5 bases and J 7 bases, leaving 14 bases between the germline ends. The CDR3 sequence is 13 residues long. CDR3 sequence: CSVLRAHGGELFF. CDR3 sequence (DNA): TGCAGCGTTTTGAGGGCTCACGGCGGGGAGCTGTTTTTT.

This clonotype was recorded a few times. The V and J genes are TRBV10-2 and TRBJ2-1, with TRBD1 as a possible D gene (5 bases). The CDR3 extends over 14 amino acids. Germline values: CDR1 WSHSY, CDR2 SAAADI. V lost 8 bases, J lost 2 bases, and 13 bases lay in between. CDR3 nucleotides: TGCGCCAGCGGGGCACAGGTGGCCTACAATGAGCAGTTCTTC. This gives the protein CASGAQVAYNEQFF.

This clonotype was observed a handful of times. V and J are TRBV11-2 and TRBJ2-2; D is ambiguous. The V end lost 3 bases, the J end lost 3 bases, and 14 bases lay between the germline ends. This CDR3 contains 16 residues. Germline CDR1 and CDR2: SGHAT and FQNNGV. DNA for the CDR3: TGTGCCAGCAGCTTGTCACACCCGTTGGACACCGGGGAGCTGTTTTTT. The encoded protein is CASSLSHPLDTGELFF.

The rearrangement joins TRBV5-1 to TRBJ2-1, with 11 bases matching TRBD2. CDR1 SGHRS and CDR2 YFSETQ come from the germline V gene. This CDR3 region has 17 residues. V shed 4 bases and J 9 bases; nucleotides not matched to a gene: 15. The CDR3 sequence: CASSQGSSLAGGSEQFF. The CDR3 nucleotides are TGCGCCAGCAGCCAAGGAAGCTCCCTAGCGGGAGGCAGTGAGCAGTTCTTC.

On this clonotype: One base away lies a much larger clone, so this may be a sequencing read error. This chain links TRBV9 with TRBJ2-1; TRBD1 is a possible D gene (5 bases). This CDR3 has 14 residues. The V gene's germline CDR1 is SGDLS and CDR2 YYNGEE. CDR3 in amino acids: CGSSVYPLGDEQFF. CDR3 nucleotide sequence: TGTGGCAGCAGCGTATACCCCCTAGGGGATGAGCAGTTCTTC.

This clonotype was counted only a few times. This rearrangement joins TRBV3-1 to TRBJ2-1, with D perhaps TRBD2 (6 bases). Deletions cut 4 bases from V and 3 bases from J, with 13 bases between. Germline V gene sequence: CDR1 LGHDT, CDR2 YNNKEL (reference sequence). This CDR3 has 15 amino acids. The CDR3: CASSRGTGNYNEQFF. DNA of the CDR3: TGTGCCAGCAGCCGAGGGACTGGTAACTACAATGAGCAGTTCTTC.

This clonotype was found many times. The chain has TRBV4-1 and TRBJ2-7, with TRBD1 identical over 7 bases. The CDR3 spans 14 residues. V shed 0 bases and J 4 bases; nucleotides not matched to a gene: 3. Germline V gene data show CDR1 as MGHRA and CDR2 as YSYEKL. The CDR3 reads CASSQDPTGYEQYV. The DNA of the CDR3 is TGCGCCAGCAGCCAAGACCCGACAGGGTACGAGCAGTACGTC.

This clonotype was seen ten or more times. The J gene is TRBJ2-1, the V gene TRBV14, with D possibly being TRBD1 (6 bases). Germline V gene sequence: CDR1 SGHDN, CDR2 FVKESK. Trimming left V 4 bases short and J 2 bases short, with 12 bases between. The CDR3 covers 15 residues. Written as DNA, the CDR3 is TGTGCCAGCAGCCCGGACTGGACAGCCTACAATGAGCAGTTCTTC. Protein sequence: CASSPDWTAYNEQFF.

The chain employs TRBV12-3 or TRBV12-4 and TRBJ1-2; D is uncertain. Trimming removed 5 bases at V and 8 bases at J, with 15 bases between. The CDR3 is made up of 13 amino acids. This chain's CDR3 is CASSPGLRSGYTF. The CDR3 DNA follows: TGTGCCAGCAGTCCCGGGCTTCGTTCGGGCTACACCTTC.

The chain joins TRBV7-3 to TRBJ2-2; D is possibly TRBD2 (5 bases). In germline, CDR1 is SGHTA, CDR2 FQGTGA. This CDR3 spans 16 amino acids. V was clipped by 1 base and J by 0 bases, with 9 bases between them. The CDR3 coding sequence is TGTGCCAGCAGCTTAATTCCGACTACGAACACCGGGGAGCTGTTTTTT. Translation gives CASSLIPTTNTGELFF.

V is TRBV20-1 and J is TRBJ1-1, with a weak D call TRBD1 (5 bases). The V end lost 4 bases, the J end lost 2 bases, and 26 bases lay between the germline ends. The CDR3 runs to 18 residues. CDR1 and CDR2 from the germline V gene are DFQATT and SNEGSKA (reference sequence). CDR3 sequence (DNA): TGCAGTGCTATAATGGGCAGGGAGGCTTACCTCCGAAACACTGAAGCTTTCTTT. Protein product: CSAIMGREAYLRNTEAFF.

The gene calls are TRBV6-2 or TRBV6-3 and TRBJ2-1; 8 nucleotides agree with TRBD2. Losses at the gene ends were 2 bases for V and 2 bases for J; bases not matched to a gene: 11. The CDR3 totals 18 residues. CDR1 is MNHEY and CDR2 is SVGEGT in the germline V gene. The CDR3 is CASSYRREDLYTYNEQFF. The CDR3 DNA reads as TGTGCCAGCAGTTACAGGCGGGAGGACCTATACACCTACAATGAGCAGTTCTTC.

This clonotype appeared a few times. J is TRBJ2-1 and V is TRBV7-9; D remains ambiguous. Germline lookup yields CDR1 SEHNR and CDR2 FQNEAQ (reference sequence). This CDR3 spans 15 amino acids. Trimming cost V 5 bases and J 2 bases, with 13 bases left between them. The CDR3 loop is CASSKSEVTYNEQFF. The CDR3, as DNA: TGTGCCAGCAGCAAAAGTGAGGTAACCTACAATGAGCAGTTCTTC.